The 22 T cell receptor beta chains listed next were all sequenced from one sample in a study of T cell repertoires in cytomegalovirus infection. TCRdb redid the calling of the reads with MiXCR, one entry per CDR3 protein. The sample lists 150,000 to 200,000 distinct CDR3 sequences, approximately 28% seen once, with under 35% in the top ten. The sequenced material came from PBMCs. Source of these receptors: a human donor in good health (CMV status not recorded). Some clones in this sample may be carry-over from other donors' samples.

This clonotype was counted between two and nine times. The chain employs TRBV5-4 and TRBJ2-1; tentatively, D is TRBD1 (6 bases). Per germline, CDR1 SGHNT and CDR2 YYREEE (reference sequence). CDR3 size: 15 residues. The V gene lost 4 bases and the J gene lost 8 bases, with 19 bases spanning the gap. The CDR3 DNA reads TGTGCCAGCAGCAGACAGGACGGTGGGAACGATGAGCAGTTCTTC. Amino acid sequence: CASSRQDGGNDEQFF.

This clonotype has just a few counts. J is TRBJ2-1 and V is TRBV7-8; 16 bases map to TRBD2. The germline V gene has CDR1 SGHVS and CDR2 FQNEAQ. The trim removed 4 bases at V and 7 bases at J, leaving 13 bases unmatched. This CDR3 spans 19 amino acids. The CDR3 protein is CASSSGTSGGALLTNEQFF. Here the CDR3 DNA reads TGTGCCAGCAGCTCTGGGACTAGCGGGGGGGCCCTCCTCACTAATGAGCAGTTCTTC.

The V and J genes are TRBV15 and TRBJ2-3, with TRBD2 identical over 13 bases. The CDR3 runs to 18 residues. V shed 0 bases, J shed 2 bases, and the junction held 5 bases outside the gene matches. Germline CDR1 LNHNV, CDR2 YYDKDF (reference sequence). DNA of the CDR3: TGTGCCACCAGCAGAGATCTTGGGACTAGCGGGAACACAGATACGCAGTATTTT. Translation gives CATSRDLGTSGNTDTQYF.

This clonotype was observed many times. The V call is TRBV7-3, the J call TRBJ1-1; the match to TRBD1 covers 7 bases. The CDR3 has 16 amino acids. The V gene end was trimmed by 0 bases and the J gene end by 0 bases; junction bases not matched to a gene: 4. The germline V gene encodes CDR1 SGHTA and CDR2 FQGTGA. CDR3 nucleotides: TGTGCCAGCAGCTTAACCCCGACAGGGATGAACACTGAAGCTTTCTTT. Translating gives CASSLTPTGMNTEAFF.

The chain employs TRBV5-6 and TRBJ2-1; D is perhaps TRBD1 (5 bases). CDR1 is SGHDT, CDR2 YYEEEE, per germline. The CDR3 consists of 12 residues. Trimming cost V 2 bases and J 7 bases, with 7 bases left between them. The CDR3 spells CASSFRQNEQFF. CDR3 bases: TGTGCCAGCAGCTTTCGACAGAATGAGCAGTTCTTC.

The chain uses TRBV6-6 and TRBJ1-1; D gene unclear. V was pared by 0 bases and J by 4 bases, with 9 bases between. Germline V gene lookup returns CDR1 MNHNY and CDR2 SVGAGI (reference sequence). The CDR3 is 14 residues long. CDR3 sequence reads: CASSYSSVGTEAFF. The CDR3, as DNA: TGTGCCAGCAGTTACTCGTCGGTGGGCACTGAAGCTTTCTTT.

At least ten counts were recorded for this clonotype. The V and J genes are TRBV29-1 and TRBJ2-7; D might be TRBD1 or TRBD2, each matching 6 bases. V was cut by 4 bases and J by 4 bases, with 11 bases left in between. The CDR3 extends over 12 amino acids. Per germline, CDR1 SQVTM and CDR2 ANQGSEA. CDR3 amino acids: CSVGGGGYEQYF. DNA for the CDR3: TGCAGCGTTGGTGGAGGGGGGTACGAGCAGTACTTC.

This clonotype was found many times. CDR3 sequence (DNA): TGCAGCGTTTCCGACAGGACCTATGGCTACACCTTC. Translation gives CSVSDRTYGYTF. The chain recombines TRBV29-1 with TRBJ1-2, with D perhaps TRBD1 (6 bases). The length of the CDR3 is 12 residues. Trimming took off 5 bases at V and 4 bases at J, with 11 bases between the two ends. Germline V gives CDR1 SQVTM, CDR2 ANQGSEA. The full variable domain, rest sourced from reference TRBV29-1 and TRBJ1-2, is SAVISQKPSRDICQRGTSLTIQCQVDSQVTMMFWYRQQPGQSLTLIATANQGSEATYESGFVIDKFPISRPNLTFSTLTVSNMSPEDSSIYLCSVSDRTYGYTFGSGTRLTVV.

The rearrangement uses TRBV6-2 or TRBV6-3 and TRBJ2-5; 10 bases match TRBD1. J was trimmed by 4 bases and V by 6 bases; bases with no gene match: 2. Germline CDR1 and CDR2: MNHEY and SVGEGT. There are 13 residues in the CDR3. The CDR3, as DNA: TGTGCCAGCAGGCGGGACAGGGGAGAGACCCAGTACTTC. It yields the protein CASRRDRGETQYF.

This clonotype was recorded a few times. This chain connects TRBV28 to TRBJ2-2; 7 nucleotides match TRBD1. The V gene's germline CDR1 is MDHEN and CDR2 SYDVKM. Trimming removed 5 bases from V and 2 bases from J; junction bases left unmatched: 5. The CDR3 is 15 residues long. CDR3 sequence reads: CASSGNRGNTGELFF. CDR3 in DNA: TGTGCCAGCAGTGGGAACAGGGGAAACACCGGGGAGCTGTTTTTT.

The table lists this clonotype with many counts. This rearrangement joins TRBV7-8 to TRBJ1-2; D is unresolved. V lost 3 bases, J lost 4 bases, and 6 bases lay in between. CDR3 length: 12 residues. Germline V gene lookup returns CDR1 SGHVS and CDR2 FQNEAQ. The CDR3 DNA is TGTGCCAGCAGCTTTACAGCCTATGGCTACACCTTC. Translated: CASSFTAYGYTF.

This clonotype was recorded at least ten times. The chain employs TRBV7-2 and TRBJ2-3, with D perhaps matching TRBD1 (5 bases). V lost 5 bases to trimming and J lost 2 bases, with 14 bases between them. The CDR3 consists of 15 residues. Germline V gene sequence: CDR1 SGHTA, CDR2 FQGNSA. CDR3: CASSPKAGLTDTQYF. CDR3 nucleotides: TGTGCCAGCAGCCCAAAAGCAGGGCTCACAGATACGCAGTATTTT.

The chain combines TRBV28 with TRBJ2-5; tentatively, D is TRBD1 (5 bases). There are 15 residues in the CDR3. CDR1 is MDHEN, CDR2 SYDVKM, per germline. With 4 bases removed from V and 5 bases from J, the gap between germline ends came to 17 bases. The CDR3 protein is CASSSSGPGEETQYF. The DNA for the CDR3 is TGTGCCAGCAGTTCCTCAGGGCCTGGCGAGGAGACCCAGTACTTC. Using reference TRBV28 and TRBJ2-5 for the parts outside the CDR3, the full variable domain is DVKVTQSSRYLVKRTGEKVFLECVQDMDHENMFWYRQDPGLGLRLIYFSYDVKMKEKGDIPEGYSVSREKKERFSLILESASTNQTSMYLCASSSSGPGEETQYFGPGTRLLVL.

The chain uses TRBV2 and TRBJ2-5; 9 bases agree with TRBD1. The CDR3 consists of 14 residues. Trimming at V came to 9 bases and at J to 3 bases, leaving 8 bases not matched to a gene. Germline V lookup: CDR1 SNHLY, CDR2 FYNNEI. DNA for the CDR3: TGTGCCAGACAACCCGGGACAGGGAAAGAGACCCAGTACTTC. The encoded protein is CARQPGTGKETQYF.

This chain connects TRBV12-3 or TRBV12-4 to TRBJ1-4; possibly TRBD1 for D (6 bases). The V and J ends lost 8 bases and 3 bases respectively, with 16 bases between them. The CDR3 consists of 15 residues. The CDR3 DNA is TGTGCCAGCCAGAACAGGGTTGGCTCTAATGAAAAACTGTTTTTT. It encodes CASQNRVGSNEKLFF.

With regard to this clonotype: A clone one base away is much larger, so this may be a read error. The rearrangement uses TRBV7-2 and TRBJ2-5, with 10 nucleotides matching TRBD1. The CDR3 consists of 17 residues. Trimming at V came to 5 bases and at J to 3 bases, leaving 12 bases not matched to a gene. Germline-derived CDR1 and CDR2 are SGHTA and FQGNSA. CDR3 DNA: TGTGCCAGCAGCCACCAAGGACAGGGGGTAGTGGAAGAGACCCAGTACTTC. Translation: CASSHQGQGVVEETQYF.

This clonotype was detected once. The rearrangement uses TRBV6-8 and TRBJ1-4; D not certain. CDR3 length: 16 residues. Germline-derived CDR1 and CDR2 are MNHGY and SAAAGT. Trimming cost V 0 bases and J 8 bases, with 16 bases left between them. Here the CDR3 reads CASSYSTPLEWEKLFF. CDR3 sequence (DNA): TGTGCCAGCAGTTACTCGACTCCTTTGGAATGGGAAAAACTGTTTTTT.

This clonotype was counted only a few times. The chain recombines TRBV15 with TRBJ2-5; 7 positions match TRBD1. Unmatched junction bases numbered 8, after V lost 5 bases and J lost 5 bases. The germline V gene encodes CDR1 LNHNV and CDR2 YYDKDF (reference sequence). The CDR3 totals 14 residues. CDR3 residues: CATSGNRGGETQYF. The CDR3 DNA follows: TGTGCCACCAGCGGGAACAGGGGTGGTGAGACCCAGTACTTC.

A few counts support this clonotype. The rearrangement uses TRBV29-1 and TRBJ1-2, with D perhaps matching TRBD1 (5 bases). CDR1 is SQVTM and CDR2 is ANQGSEA in the germline V gene. CDR3 size: 12 residues. The V and J ends lost 3 bases and 2 bases respectively, with 7 bases between them. The CDR3 here is CSVDGANYGYTF. DNA for the CDR3: TGCAGCGTTGACGGGGCCAACTATGGCTACACCTTC. The full variable domain, its missing parts supplied by reference TRBV29-1 and TRBJ1-2, is SAVISQKPSRDICQRGTSLTIQCQVDSQVTMMFWYRQQPGQSLTLIATANQGSEATYESGFVIDKFPISRPNLTFSTLTVSNMSPEDSSIYLCSVDGANYGYTFGSGTRLTVV.

This clonotype was found a few times. The CDR3 spells CASRDRDTLQYSGNTIYF. The CDR3 DNA is TGTGCCAGCAGAGACCGGGACACCCTTCAATACTCTGGAAACACCATATATTTT. The chain combines TRBV6-6 with TRBJ1-3; D is possibly TRBD1 (6 bases). CDR3 length equals 18 residues. CDR1 and CDR2 (germline): MNHNY, SVGAGI (reference sequence). Trimming removed 6 bases at V and 0 bases at J, with 21 bases between.

This rearrangement joins TRBV4-2 to TRBJ1-4, with a weak D call TRBD1 (5 bases). The CDR3 runs to 15 residues. The germline gives CDR1 LGHNA, CDR2 YNFKEQ. V was trimmed by 0 bases and J by 8 bases, leaving 13 bases between them. In nucleotides, the CDR3 is TGTGCCAGCAGCCAAGAGTTGGGGGAGGAGGAAAAACTGTTTTTT. Its protein is CASSQELGEEEKLFF.

A few counts support this clonotype. The chain combines TRBV20-1 with TRBJ2-5; D is perhaps TRBD1 or TRBD2 (6 bases each). V was cut by 4 bases and J by 1 base, with 19 bases left in between. The CDR3 has 16 amino acids. Germline CDR1 is DFQATT and CDR2 is SNEGSKA (reference sequence). The CDR3 loop is CSANPRGAWLQETQYF. CDR3 nucleotides: TGCAGTGCTAACCCGAGGGGGGCCTGGCTCCAAGAGACCCAGTACTTC.